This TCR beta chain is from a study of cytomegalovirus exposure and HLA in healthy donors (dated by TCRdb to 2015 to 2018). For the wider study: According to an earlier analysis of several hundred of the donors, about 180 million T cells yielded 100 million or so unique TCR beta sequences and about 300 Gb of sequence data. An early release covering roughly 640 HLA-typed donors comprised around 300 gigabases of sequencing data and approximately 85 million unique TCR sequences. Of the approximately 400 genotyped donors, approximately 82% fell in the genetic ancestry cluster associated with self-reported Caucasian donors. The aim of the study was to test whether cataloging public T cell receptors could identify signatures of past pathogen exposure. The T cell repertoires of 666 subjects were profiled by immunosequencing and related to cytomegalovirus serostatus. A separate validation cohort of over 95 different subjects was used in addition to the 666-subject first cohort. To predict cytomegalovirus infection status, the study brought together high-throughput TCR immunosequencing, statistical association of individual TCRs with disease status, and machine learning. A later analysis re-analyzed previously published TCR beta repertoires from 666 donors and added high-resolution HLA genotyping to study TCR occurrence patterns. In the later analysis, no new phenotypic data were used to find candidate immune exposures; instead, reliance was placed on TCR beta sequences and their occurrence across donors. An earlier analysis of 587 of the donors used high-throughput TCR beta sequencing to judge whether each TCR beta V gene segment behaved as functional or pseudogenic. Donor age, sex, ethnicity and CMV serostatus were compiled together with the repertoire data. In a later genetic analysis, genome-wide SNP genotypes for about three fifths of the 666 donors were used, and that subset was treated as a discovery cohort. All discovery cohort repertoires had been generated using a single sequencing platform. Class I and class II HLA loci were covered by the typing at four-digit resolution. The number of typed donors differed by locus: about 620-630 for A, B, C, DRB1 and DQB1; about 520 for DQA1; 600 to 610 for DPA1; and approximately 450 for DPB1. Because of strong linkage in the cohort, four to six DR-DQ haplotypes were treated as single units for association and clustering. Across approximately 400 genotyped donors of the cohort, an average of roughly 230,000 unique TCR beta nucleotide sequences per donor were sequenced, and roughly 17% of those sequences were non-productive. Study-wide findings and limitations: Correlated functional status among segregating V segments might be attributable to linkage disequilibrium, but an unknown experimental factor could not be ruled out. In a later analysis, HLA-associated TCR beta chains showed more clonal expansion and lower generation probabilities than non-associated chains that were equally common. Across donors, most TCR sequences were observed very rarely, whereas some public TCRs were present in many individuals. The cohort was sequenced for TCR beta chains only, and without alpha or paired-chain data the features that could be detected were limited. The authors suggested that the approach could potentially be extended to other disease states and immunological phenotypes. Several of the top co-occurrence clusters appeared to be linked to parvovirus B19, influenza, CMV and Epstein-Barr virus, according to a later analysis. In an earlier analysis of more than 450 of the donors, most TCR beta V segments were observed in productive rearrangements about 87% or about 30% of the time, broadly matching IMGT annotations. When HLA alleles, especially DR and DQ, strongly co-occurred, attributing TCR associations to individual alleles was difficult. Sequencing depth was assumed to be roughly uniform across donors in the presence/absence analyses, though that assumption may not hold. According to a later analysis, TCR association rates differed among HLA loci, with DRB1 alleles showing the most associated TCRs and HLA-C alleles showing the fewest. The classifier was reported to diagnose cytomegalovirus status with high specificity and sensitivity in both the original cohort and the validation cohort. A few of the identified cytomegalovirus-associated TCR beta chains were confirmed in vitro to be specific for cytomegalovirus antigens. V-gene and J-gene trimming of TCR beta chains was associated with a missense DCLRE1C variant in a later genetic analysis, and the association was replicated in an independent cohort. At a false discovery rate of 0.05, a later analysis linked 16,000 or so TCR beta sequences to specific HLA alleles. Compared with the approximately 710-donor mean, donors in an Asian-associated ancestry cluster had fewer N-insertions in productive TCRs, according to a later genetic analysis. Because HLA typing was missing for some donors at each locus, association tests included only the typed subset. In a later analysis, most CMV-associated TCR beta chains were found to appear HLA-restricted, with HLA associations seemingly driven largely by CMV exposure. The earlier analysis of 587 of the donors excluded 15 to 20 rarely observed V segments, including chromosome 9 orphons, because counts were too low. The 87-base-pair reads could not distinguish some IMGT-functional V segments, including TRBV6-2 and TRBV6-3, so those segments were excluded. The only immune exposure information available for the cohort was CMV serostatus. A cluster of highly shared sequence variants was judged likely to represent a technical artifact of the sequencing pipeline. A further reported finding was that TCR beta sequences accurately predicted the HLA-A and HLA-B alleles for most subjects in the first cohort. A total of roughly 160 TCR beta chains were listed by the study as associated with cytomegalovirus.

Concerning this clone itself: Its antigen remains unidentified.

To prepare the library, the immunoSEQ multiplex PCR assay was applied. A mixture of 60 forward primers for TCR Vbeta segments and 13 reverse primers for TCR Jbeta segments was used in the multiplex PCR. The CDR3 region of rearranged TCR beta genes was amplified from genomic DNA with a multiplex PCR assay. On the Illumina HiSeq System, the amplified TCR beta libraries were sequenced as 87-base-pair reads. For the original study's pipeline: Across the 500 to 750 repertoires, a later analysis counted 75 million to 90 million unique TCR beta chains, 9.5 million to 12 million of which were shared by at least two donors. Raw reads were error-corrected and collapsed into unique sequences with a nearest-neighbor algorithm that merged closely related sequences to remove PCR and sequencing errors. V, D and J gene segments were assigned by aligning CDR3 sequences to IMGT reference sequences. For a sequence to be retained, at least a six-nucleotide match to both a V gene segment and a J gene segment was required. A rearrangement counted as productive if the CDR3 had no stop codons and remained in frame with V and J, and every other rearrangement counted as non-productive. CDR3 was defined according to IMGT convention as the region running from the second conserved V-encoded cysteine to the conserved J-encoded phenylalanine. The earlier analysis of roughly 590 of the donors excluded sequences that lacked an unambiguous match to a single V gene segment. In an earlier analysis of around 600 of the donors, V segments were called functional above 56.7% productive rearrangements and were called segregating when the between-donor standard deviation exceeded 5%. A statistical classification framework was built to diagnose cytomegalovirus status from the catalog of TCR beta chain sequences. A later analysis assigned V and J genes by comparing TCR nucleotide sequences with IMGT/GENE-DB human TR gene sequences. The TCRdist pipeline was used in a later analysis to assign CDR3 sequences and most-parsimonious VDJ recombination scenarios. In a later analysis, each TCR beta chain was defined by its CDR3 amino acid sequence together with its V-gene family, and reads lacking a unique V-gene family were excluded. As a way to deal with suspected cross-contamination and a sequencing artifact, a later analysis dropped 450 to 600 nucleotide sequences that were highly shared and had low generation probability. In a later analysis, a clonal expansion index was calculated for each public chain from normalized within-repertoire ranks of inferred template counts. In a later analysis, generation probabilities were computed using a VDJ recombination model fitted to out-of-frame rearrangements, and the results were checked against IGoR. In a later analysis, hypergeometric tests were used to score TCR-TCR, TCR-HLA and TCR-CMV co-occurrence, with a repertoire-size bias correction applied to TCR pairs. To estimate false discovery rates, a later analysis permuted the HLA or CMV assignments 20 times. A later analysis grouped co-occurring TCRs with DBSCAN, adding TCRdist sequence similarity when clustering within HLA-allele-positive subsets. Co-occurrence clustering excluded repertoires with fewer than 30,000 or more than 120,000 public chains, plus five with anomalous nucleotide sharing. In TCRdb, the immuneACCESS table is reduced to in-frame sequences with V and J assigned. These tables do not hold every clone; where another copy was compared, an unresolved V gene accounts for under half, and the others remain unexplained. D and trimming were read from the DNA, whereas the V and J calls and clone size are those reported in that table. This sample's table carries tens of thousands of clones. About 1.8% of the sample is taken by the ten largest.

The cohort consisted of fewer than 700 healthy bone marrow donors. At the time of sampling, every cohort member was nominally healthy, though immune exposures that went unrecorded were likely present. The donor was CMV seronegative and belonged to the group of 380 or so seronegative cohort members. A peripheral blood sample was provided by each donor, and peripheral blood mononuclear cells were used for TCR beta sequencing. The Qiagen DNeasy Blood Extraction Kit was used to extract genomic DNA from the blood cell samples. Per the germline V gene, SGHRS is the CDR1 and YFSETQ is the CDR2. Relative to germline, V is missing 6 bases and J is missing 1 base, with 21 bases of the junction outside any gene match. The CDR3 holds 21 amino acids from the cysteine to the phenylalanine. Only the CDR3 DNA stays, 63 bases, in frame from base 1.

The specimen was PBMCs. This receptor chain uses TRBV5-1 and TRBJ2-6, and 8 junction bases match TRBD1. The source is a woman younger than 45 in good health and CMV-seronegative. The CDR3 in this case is CASTRIKLKTGESSGANVLTF. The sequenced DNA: TGCGCCAGCACCCGCATCAAGCTTAAGACAGGGGAAAGTTCTGGGGCCAACGTCCTGACTTTC.